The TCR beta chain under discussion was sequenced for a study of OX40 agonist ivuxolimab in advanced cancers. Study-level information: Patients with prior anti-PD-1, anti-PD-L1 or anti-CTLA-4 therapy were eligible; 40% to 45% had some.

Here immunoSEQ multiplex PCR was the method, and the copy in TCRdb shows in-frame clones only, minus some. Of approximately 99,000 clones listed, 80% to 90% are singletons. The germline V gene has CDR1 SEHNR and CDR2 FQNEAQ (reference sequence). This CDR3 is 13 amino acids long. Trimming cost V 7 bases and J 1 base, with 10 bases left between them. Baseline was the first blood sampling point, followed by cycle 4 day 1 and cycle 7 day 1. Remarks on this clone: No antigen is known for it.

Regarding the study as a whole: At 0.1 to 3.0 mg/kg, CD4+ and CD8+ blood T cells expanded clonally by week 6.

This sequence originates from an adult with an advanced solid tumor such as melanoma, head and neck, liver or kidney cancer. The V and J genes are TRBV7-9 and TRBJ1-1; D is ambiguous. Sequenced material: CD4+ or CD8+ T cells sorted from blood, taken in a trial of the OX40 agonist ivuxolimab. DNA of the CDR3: TGTGCCAGCAACCCGGCGGAGAACACTGAAGCTTTCTTT. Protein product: CASNPAENTEAFF.